The following is a T cell receptor beta chain sequence with its context. In germline, CDR1 is SGHRS, CDR2 YFSETQ. The CDR3 consists of 13 residues. With 2 bases removed from V and 7 bases from J, the gap between germline ends came to 9 bases. This entry comes from a study of CD8 T cells in Susac syndrome. Random hexamers served to reverse transcribe roughly 0.5 to 1 ug RNA. A multiplex approach, immunoSEQ multiplex PCR, amplified TCR beta CDR3 across 54 Vbeta and 13 Jbeta. TCRdb itself ran the immunoSEQ multiplex PCR reads through MiXCR, one entry per CDR3 protein. The sample lists 200,000 to 250,000 distinct CDR3 sequences, about 94% seen once, with around 0.15% in the top ten.

The TCR sequence derives from a human donor with Susac syndrome. The sequencing sample was made of CD4+ T cells from PBMCs. The J gene is TRBJ1-4, the V gene TRBV5-1; D gene ambiguous. The DNA for the CDR3 is TGCGCCAGCAGCTTTAATCCCCCTGAAAAACTGTTTTTT. Translating gives CASSFNPPEKLFF.